This T cell receptor beta chain was obtained from a study of T cells after yellow fever vaccination. Study findings and constraints: The secondary T-cell response peaked on day 5, not day 15, but was weaker. Post-booster repertoires again held most primary-vaccination clones (just under 97% CD4, about 90% CD8).

V was cut by 5 bases and J by 2 bases, with 17 bases left in between. Germline lookup yields CDR1 SEHNR and CDR2 FQNEAQ (reference sequence). CDR3 length equals 16 residues. Via MiXCR, TCRdb re-called the 5' RACE reads, giving one row per CDR3 protein. The sample records 620,000 or so distinct CDR3 sequences, 12% being singletons. A few counts support this clonotype. Its target is unknown. The rearrangement uses TRBV7-9 and TRBJ2-3; D ambiguous. Sequences were derived from PBMCs, sampled on the day of the yellow fever booster vaccination. This receptor was taken from a man aged 25-45 years who received the YFV17D yellow fever vaccine. CDR3 DNA sequence: TGTGCCAGCAGCCAACCAGACCGAGATTACACAGATACGCAGTATTTT. Protein product: CASSQPDRDYTDTQYF.